Below are 27 T cell receptor beta chains sequenced from a single sample in a study of blood T cell repertoires in COVID-19 (TCRdb year 2020). Library method: the immunoSEQ multiplex PCR assay. TCRdb obtained this table from immuneACCESS and retained in-frame rearrangements with V and J assigned. These tables miss some clones; where compared with another copy, unresolved V genes account for less than half of the shortfall, and the remainder is unexplained. The sample yields 130,000 or so clones; more than 75% were counted once. Together, the top ten hold 3.9% of the sample. The sequenced sample was peripheral blood. These receptor sequences come from a man aged 55 to 70 with acute or convalescent COVID-19.

J is TRBJ1-4 and V is TRBV4-3; 8 nucleotides agree with TRBD1. Trimming at V came to 4 bases and at J to 1 base, leaving 8 bases not matched to a gene. The CDR3 covers 17 residues. The germline V gene encodes CDR1 LGHNA and CDR2 YSLEER. CDR3 residues: CASSPRTGLGTNEKLFF. CDR3 in DNA: TGCGCCAGCAGCCCACGGACAGGGTTGGGAACTAATGAAAAACTGTTTTTT.

CDR3 in amino acids: CASSLNQGPETQYF. DNA for the CDR3: TGTGCCAGCAGCTTGAATCAGGGGCCAGAGACCCAGTACTTC. The V and J genes are TRBV7-9 and TRBJ2-5; a possible D gene is TRBD1 (6 bases). The CDR3 runs to 14 residues. V lost 3 bases and J 4 bases, leaving 12 bases between the germline ends. CDR1 is SEHNR and CDR2 is FQNEAQ in the germline V gene (reference sequence).

This chain links TRBV27 with TRBJ1-2; D is perhaps TRBD1 (6 bases). The CDR3 is 14 residues long. Germline CDR1 MNHEY, CDR2 SMNVEV (reference sequence). Trimming left V 9 bases short and J 9 bases short, with 23 bases between. The CDR3, as DNA: TGTGCCAGTCGGTCGGGGGGCTTCCTCTCTAGCTACACCTTC. Translation: CASRSGGFLSSYTF.

The sample holds one count of this clone. The chain couples TRBV28 to TRBJ2-3, with D unresolved. The CDR3 extends over 12 amino acids. CDR1 is MDHEN and CDR2 is SYDVKM in the germline V gene. With 7 bases removed from V and 1 base from J, the gap between germline ends came to 6 bases. CDR3 DNA: TGTGCCAGCACCCCCGGCACAGATACGCAGTATTTT. Translating gives CASTPGTDTQYF.

CDR3 residues: CASSPGGGQDEQYF. CDR3 DNA: TGTGCCAGCAGCCCCGGGGGGGGGCAGGACGAGCAGTACTTC. This chain joins TRBV16 and TRBJ2-7, with 8 bases matching TRBD2. The V segment lost 4 bases and the J segment 5 bases; nucleotides outside the gene matches: 7. The germline CDR1 and CDR2 sequences are KGHSY and FQNENV. The CDR3 length is 14 residues.

The chain couples TRBV27 to TRBJ2-7; D is perhaps TRBD2 (6 bases). V lost 3 bases to trimming and J lost 3 bases, with 9 bases between them. The CDR3 is 13 residues long. Per germline, CDR1 MNHEY and CDR2 SMNVEV (reference sequence). The CDR3 protein is CASSFGRRYEQYF. The DNA of the CDR3 is TGTGCCAGCAGTTTCGGGAGACGCTACGAGCAGTACTTC.

In this sample, this clone turned up once. This sequence joins TRBV4-1 and TRBJ1-1; D perhaps matches TRBD1 (6 bases). The V end was cut by 5 bases, the J end by 4 bases, with 17 bases between. This CDR3 has 15 amino acids. Germline V gives CDR1 MGHRA, CDR2 YSYEKL. CDR3 DNA sequence: TGCGCCAGCAGCTCTCAGGGGACCTTTTCCACTGAAGCTTTCTTT. It encodes CASSSQGTFSTEAFF.

This chain connects TRBV11-3 to TRBJ2-1; D perhaps matches TRBD2 (5 bases). The CDR3 consists of 15 residues. V lost 3 bases to trimming and J lost 0 bases, with 9 bases between them. CDR1 and CDR2 from the germline V gene are SGHNT and YENEEA. As DNA, the CDR3 is TGTGCCAGCAGCTTCACGGGGAGCTCCTACAATGAGCAGTTCTTC. Its translation is CASSFTGSSYNEQFF.

A note on this clone: Additional DNA sequences in this sample encode the identical CDR3. The chain has TRBV29-1 and TRBJ2-7, with 7 bases fitting TRBD1. The J segment lost 0 bases and the V segment lost 4 bases, leaving 3 bases of the junction unmatched. The germline gives CDR1 SQVTM, CDR2 ANQGSEA. The CDR3 totals 13 residues. CDR3 residues: CSVGDSNSYEQYF. The CDR3 DNA is TGCAGCGTTGGGGACAGCAACTCCTACGAGCAGTACTTC.

The chain joins TRBV7-9 to TRBJ1-2; no firm D call. The CDR3 extends over 15 amino acids. The germline gives CDR1 SEHNR, CDR2 FQNEAQ (reference sequence). Trimming took 1 base from V and 4 from J, leaving 13 bases between them. Written as DNA, the CDR3 is TGTGCCAGCAGCTTAGGAATAGGTGGAGGCTATGGCTACACCTTC. Its protein product is CASSLGIGGGYGYTF. Using reference TRBV7-9 and TRBJ1-2 for the parts outside the CDR3, the full variable domain is DTGVSQNPRHKITKRGQNVTFRCDPISEHNRLYWYRQTLGQGPEFLTYFQNEAQLEKSRLLSDRFSAERPKGSFSTLEIQRTEQGDSAMYLCASSLGIGGGYGYTFGSGTRLTVV.

This chain connects TRBV29-1 to TRBJ2-7; no clear D. The germline CDR1 and CDR2 sequences are SQVTM and ANQGSEA. The CDR3 spans 11 residues. V shed 7 bases and J shed 0 bases, with 7 bases lying between them. For the CDR3, the DNA is TGCAGCGGGCAGGACTCCTACGAGCAGTACTTC. Its protein is CSGQDSYEQYF.

This chain links TRBV7-2 with TRBJ1-3; D is unresolved. Germline values: CDR1 SGHTA, CDR2 FQGNSA. V was trimmed by 8 bases and J by 4 bases, leaving 9 bases between them. This CDR3 spans 12 amino acids. The CDR3 DNA follows: TGTGCCAGCCTAGAGCCCGGAAACACCATATATTTT. It specifies CASLEPGNTIYF.

This chain uses TRBV28 with TRBJ1-4; D gene uncertain. The CDR3 sequence is 13 residues long. Germline values: CDR1 MDHEN, CDR2 SYDVKM. V lost 6 bases, J lost 6 bases, and 11 bases lay in between. CDR3 nucleotides: TGTGCCAGCAGCGCCCCTGCGGATGAAAAACTGTTTTTT. Protein product: CASSAPADEKLFF.

This chain connects TRBV4-3 to TRBJ2-2; the D is unclear. This CDR3 contains 14 residues. CDR1 and CDR2 from the germline V gene are LGHNA and YSLEER. The V end was cut by 3 bases, the J end by 1 base, with 6 bases between. The CDR3 DNA is TGCGCCAGCAGCCATACAGAGAACACCGGGGAGCTGTTTTTT. Its protein product is CASSHTENTGELFF.

V and J are TRBV5-1 and TRBJ1-2; 12 bases fit TRBD1. The V segment lost 3 bases and the J segment 9 bases; nucleotides outside the gene matches: 6. CDR3 size: 14 residues. Germline CDR1 reads SGHRS; CDR2 reads YFSETQ. As DNA, the CDR3 is TGCGCCAGCAGCTACTCCGGGACAGGGGGCAGCTACACCTTC. It encodes CASSYSGTGGSYTF.

The chain is built from TRBV6-5 and TRBJ2-7; TRBD1 is a possible D gene (5 bases). From germline, CDR1 is MNHEY and CDR2 SVGAGI. V lost 7 bases to trimming and J lost 7 bases, with 11 bases between them. This CDR3 is built from 11 residues. The CDR3 here is CASKGEVEQYF. CDR3 nucleotides: TGTGCCAGCAAAGGGGAAGTTGAGCAGTACTTC.

Written as DNA, the CDR3 is TGTGCCAGCAGCCCCCAAGCGGGAGAAGAGGCCGGGGAGCTGTTTTTT. It translates to CASSPQAGEEAGELFF. This rearrangement joins TRBV7-6 to TRBJ2-2, with TRBD2 matching 8 bases. V trimming: 5 bases; J trimming: 6 bases; junction bases outside the gene matches: 11. Per germline, CDR1 SGHVS and CDR2 FNYEAQ. This CDR3 is 16 amino acids long.

This clone was counted between two and nine times. The chain carries TRBV9 and TRBJ2-2; D remains unclear. Trimming pared 7 bases from V and 6 bases from J, leaving 10 bases between. The CDR3 loop spans 12 amino acids. Germline CDR1 and CDR2: SGDLS and YYNGEE. This CDR3 is CASRVGSGELFF. For the CDR3, the DNA is TGTGCCAGCCGGGTCGGGTCCGGGGAGCTGTTTTTT. The full variable domain, rest sourced from reference TRBV9 and TRBJ2-2, is DSGVTQTPKHLITATGQRVTLRCSPRSGDLSVYWYQQSLDQGLQFLIQYYNGEERAKGNILERFSAQQFPDLHSELNLSSLELGDSALYFCASRVGSGELFFGEGSRLTVL.

The rearrangement joins TRBV5-6 to TRBJ2-3; the match to TRBD2 covers 14 bases. The CDR3 covers 15 residues. V lost 7 bases to trimming and J lost 5 bases; unmatched junction nucleotides: 6. Germline CDR1 reads SGHDT; CDR2 reads YYEEEE. The CDR3, as DNA: TGTGCCAGCCAGTGGGGACTAGCGGGAGAAGATACGCAGTATTTT. This gives the protein CASQWGLAGEDTQYF.

V usage is TRBV7-2 and J usage is TRBJ2-7; 8 positions agree with TRBD2. Germline CDR1 reads SGHTA; CDR2 reads FQGNSA. Trimming cost V 4 bases and J 6 bases; bases outside gene matches: 5. The CDR3 contains 13 residues. The CDR3 region is CASSSPAGGEQYF. The DNA of the CDR3 is TGTGCCAGCAGCTCCCCGGCGGGGGGCGAGCAGTACTTC.

This sequence joins TRBV18 and TRBJ2-6, with D unclear. Per germline, CDR1 KGHSH and CDR2 LQKENI. Trimming removed 6 bases at V and 1 base at J, with 22 bases between. This CDR3 is built from 19 residues. The CDR3 sequence: CASSRFGQTLLSGANVLTF. The CDR3 bases are TGTGCCAGCTCCCGGTTTGGGCAGACCCTGTTATCTGGGGCCAACGTCCTGACTTTC.

The J gene is TRBJ2-3, the V gene TRBV28; 8 bases match TRBD1. Germline assignment: CDR1 MDHEN and CDR2 SYDVKM. This CDR3 has 15 residues. The V segment lost 7 bases and the J segment 4 bases; nucleotides outside the gene matches: 10. CDR3 in amino acids: CASTPVRDRPDTQYF. The CDR3 DNA reads as TGTGCCAGCACCCCCGTCCGGGACAGGCCAGATACGCAGTATTTT.

V gene TRBV4-3 combines with J gene TRBJ2-5; the match to TRBD1 covers 8 bases. This CDR3 comprises 15 residues. V was clipped by 0 bases and J by 4 bases; unmatched bases: 4. CDR1 LGHNA and CDR2 YSLEER come from the germline V gene. CDR3 residues: CASSQDTGQGETQYF. The CDR3 bases are TGCGCCAGCAGCCAAGATACAGGACAGGGAGAGACCCAGTACTTC.

The chain joins TRBV24-1 to TRBJ2-3; weak D call: TRBD2 (6 bases). The CDR3 spans 18 residues. CDR1 is KGHDR and CDR2 is SFDVKD in the germline V gene. V was shortened by 0 bases and J by 2 bases, with 17 bases between the two germline ends. CDR3 amino acids: CATSDLQSHSGHTDTQYF. The DNA of the CDR3 is TGTGCCACCAGTGATTTGCAAAGCCACAGCGGGCACACAGATACGCAGTATTTT.

V is TRBV5-1 and J is TRBJ2-7, with D unresolved. The CDR3 runs 14 residues. CDR1 SGHRS and CDR2 YFSETQ come from the germline V gene. Trimming stripped 0 bases from V and 6 bases from J, with 13 bases between. CDR3 in amino acids: CASSLESAGSEQYF. The CDR3 DNA is TGCGCCAGCAGCTTGGAGTCAGCAGGCTCCGAGCAGTACTTC.

J is TRBJ1-5 and V is TRBV15; the D gene is possibly TRBD1 (5 bases). The germline V gene encodes CDR1 LNHNV and CDR2 YYDKDF (reference sequence). V lost 6 bases and J 3 bases, leaving 9 bases between the germline ends. This CDR3 spans 13 amino acids. The CDR3: CATRRGPNQPQHF. CDR3 DNA sequence: TGTGCCACCAGAAGGGGCCCCAATCAGCCCCAGCATTTT.

This chain joins TRBV3-1 (or the pseudogene TRBV3-2) and TRBJ2-2, with D perhaps TRBD2 (5 bases). The CDR3 spans 15 residues. CDR1 and CDR2 from the germline V gene are LGHDT and YNNKEL (reference sequence). V was clipped by 4 bases and J by 5 bases, with 14 bases between them. CDR3 residues: CASSPPRRLTGELFF. The CDR3 coding sequence is TGTGCCAGCAGCCCCCCGCGGAGGTTGACCGGGGAGCTGTTTTTT.